These 18 T cell receptor beta chains share one sample of origin, sequenced in a study of T cells in Graves' hyperthyroidism and ophthalmopathy. Researchers took RNA transcripts and amplified the TCR beta CDR3 regions from them. With the HTBI primer set, the TCR CDR3 went through a first round of RT-PCR. Via MiXCR, TCRdb re-called the multiplex PCR reads, giving one row per CDR3 protein. The table shows about 560,000 distinct CDR3 sequences, with around 45% occurring only once. Material for sequencing was peripheral blood or thyroid tissue (not recorded which). The receptors stem from a young woman with Graves' hyperthyroidism.

The chain links TRBV15 to TRBJ2-6, with D uncertain. Germline V gene lookup returns CDR1 LNHNV and CDR2 YYDKDF (reference sequence). CDR3 length: 15 residues. V was cut by 0 bases and J by 4 bases, with 7 bases left in between. CDR3 residues: CATSRERTGANVLTF. The CDR3, as DNA: TGTGCCACCAGCAGAGAACGCACAGGGGCCAACGTCCTGACTTTC. Supplemented by reference TRBV15 and TRBJ2-6, the full variable domain reads DAMVIQNPRYQVTQFGKPVTLSCSQTLNHNVMYWYQQKSSQAPKLLFHYYDKDFNNEADTPDNFQSRRPNTSFCFLDIRSPGLGDTAMYLCATSRERTGANVLTFGAGSRLTVL.

This clonotype was observed once. Mismatch with germline at one junction end may stem from a read error. The chain employs TRBV24-1 and TRBJ2-6, with D possibly called TRBD1 or TRBD2 (5 bases each). The CDR3 spans 13 residues. Germline lookup yields CDR1 KGHDR and CDR2 SFDVKD. The CDR3 DNA reads TGTGCCACCAAGGGACGGGCGGAGAACACTGAAGCTTTC. Translating it yields CATKGRAENTEAF.

The chain uses TRBV7-2 and TRBJ1-4, with TRBD1 matching over 7 bases. Per germline, CDR1 SGHTA and CDR2 FQGNSA. The CDR3 is made up of 17 amino acids. Trimming took 5 bases from V and 2 from J; bases not matched to a gene: 11. The CDR3 region is CASSNPGGRWTNEKLFF. The CDR3 DNA sequence: TGTGCCAGCAGCAACCCAGGGGGGAGGTGGACTAATGAAAAACTGTTTTTT.

This chain connects TRBV20-1 to TRBJ1-5; 9 nucleotides align to TRBD1. This CDR3 region has 17 residues. Germline V gives CDR1 DFQATT, CDR2 SNEGSKA (reference sequence). V lost 0 bases and J lost 0; bases outside the gene matches: 6. Here the CDR3 reads CSARDGTGKYSNQPQHF. CDR3 sequence (DNA): TGCAGTGCTAGAGATGGGACAGGGAAATATAGCAATCAGCCCCAGCATTTT.

V gene TRBV2 combines with J gene TRBJ2-7; 10 bases are shared with TRBD2. The junction had 2 bases not matched to a gene; V was cut back by 3 bases and J by 9 bases. CDR3 length equals 12 residues. From germline, CDR1 is SNHLY and CDR2 FYNNEI. The CDR3: CASSDSSGRQYF. CDR3 DNA sequence: TGTGCCAGCAGTGATTCTAGCGGGAGGCAGTACTTC.

The gene calls are TRBV10-3 and TRBJ1-2; D might be TRBD1 (5 bases). This CDR3 spans 12 amino acids. Germline CDR1 is ENHRY and CDR2 is SYGVKD. This CDR3 is CAPLFQGIGHTF. CDR3 nucleotides: TGTGCTCCACTCTTTCAGGGTATAGGTCACACCTTC.

This clonotype has just a few counts. The chain carries TRBV7-9 and TRBJ1-3; no clear D gene. Germline CDR1 is SEHNR and CDR2 is FQNEAQ (reference sequence). This CDR3 is 16 amino acids long. Trimming cost V 0 bases and J 2 bases, with 11 bases left between them. Here the CDR3 DNA reads TGTGCCAGCAGCTTAGCAAGTATCAAGGCTGGAAACACCATATATTTT. This gives the protein CASSLASIKAGNTIYF. Using reference TRBV7-9 and TRBJ1-3 for the parts outside the CDR3, the full variable domain is DTGVSQNPRHKITKRGQNVTFRCDPISEHNRLYWYRQTLGQGPEFLTYFQNEAQLEKSRLLSDRFSAERPKGSFSTLEIQRTEQGDSAMYLCASSLASIKAGNTIYFGEGSWLTVV.

The genes are TRBV7-9 and TRBJ2-2, with D unresolved. The length of the CDR3 is 13 residues. Deletions cut 3 bases from V and 6 bases from J, with 8 bases between. Germline V CDR1 and CDR2: SEHNR, FQNEAQ (reference sequence). The CDR3 coding sequence is TGTGCCAGCAGCTTGATGGGCCCCGGGGAGCTGTTTTTT. As protein: CASSLMGPGELFF.

The chain recombines TRBV7-9 with TRBJ1-1, with TRBD1 matching 12 bases. CDR3 length: 15 amino acids. The V segment lost 5 bases and the J segment 4 bases; nucleotides outside the gene matches: 5. The germline V gene encodes CDR1 SEHNR and CDR2 FQNEAQ (reference sequence). The CDR3 DNA reads as TGTGCCAGCAGCCTTGGGACAGGGGGCTTCACTGAAGCTTTCTTT. It translates to CASSLGTGGFTEAFF.

The table lists this clonotype with a few counts. The gene calls are TRBV5-1 and TRBJ2-7; D not certain. V lost 3 bases and J 3 bases, leaving 10 bases between the germline ends. CDR3 length equals 13 residues. Germline assignment: CDR1 SGHRS and CDR2 YFSETQ. The CDR3 coding sequence is TGCGCCAGCAGCTCCCTTGCCGGCTACGAGCAGTACTTC. Translating gives CASSSLAGYEQYF.

In this sample, this clonotype turned up a few times. The chain links TRBV6-1 to TRBJ2-7, with D possibly TRBD2 on 5 matching bases. Deletions cut 5 bases from V and 10 bases from J, with 9 bases between. The germline V gene has CDR1 MNHNS and CDR2 SASEGT. The CDR3 runs to 10 residues. The CDR3 spells CASSLPGQYF. Here the CDR3 DNA reads TGTGCCAGCAGTCTACCGGGACAGTACTTC.

About this clonotype: A single base separates this from a much larger clone, so it may be a read error. CDR3 bases: TGCAGCGTTGAAGGCGGGGCAACTAATGAAAAACTGTTTTTT. This translates into CSVEGGATNEKLFF. The chain joins TRBV29-1 to TRBJ1-4, with D hard to call. V lost 1 base, J lost 0 bases, and 6 bases lay in between. The germline V gene encodes CDR1 SQVTM and CDR2 ANQGSEA. The CDR3 is 14 residues long.

This chain's CDR3 is CASSNGGLNEKLFF. The CDR3 nucleotides read TGTGCCAGCAGCAACGGGGGCCTTAATGAAAAACTGTTTTTT. The V gene is TRBV9, the J gene TRBJ1-4; D is possibly TRBD1 (6 bases). Per germline, CDR1 SGDLS and CDR2 YYNGEE. V was trimmed by 4 bases and J by 4 bases, leaving 11 bases between them. The CDR3 sequence is 14 residues long.

The J gene is TRBJ2-7, the V gene TRBV29-1; 9 positions agree with TRBD1. Germline V gene lookup returns CDR1 SQVTM and CDR2 ANQGSEA. This CDR3 comprises 14 residues. With 7 bases clipped from V and 2 bases from J, the junction kept 9 bases outside the gene matches. The CDR3 coding sequence is TGCAGCGCTAGACAGGGGGGGCACACCTACGAGCAGTACTTC. Amino acids: CSARQGGHTYEQYF.

The V call is TRBV29-1, the J call TRBJ1-2, with 11 bases aligning to TRBD1. The CDR3 spans 14 residues. Germline V gene lookup returns CDR1 SQVTM and CDR2 ANQGSEA. V was clipped by 6 bases and J by 5 bases; unmatched bases: 8. The chain's CDR3 is CSVPDRGLGYGYTF. The CDR3 bases are TGCAGCGTCCCGGACAGGGGGCTAGGGTATGGCTACACCTTC.

Points on this clonotype: Just one base apart from a much larger clone, this may be a read error. This chain links TRBV19 with TRBJ1-5; D remains ambiguous. The germline V gene has CDR1 LNHDA and CDR2 SQIVND (reference sequence). Trimming shortened V by 9 bases and J by 9 bases, and 15 bases separated the two germline ends. This CDR3 contains 12 residues. In DNA, the CDR3 is TGTGCCAGCCGAACTCCTGGACGGCCCCAGCATTTT. Translation: CASRTPGRPQHF.

This clonotype was counted between two and nine times. The chain combines TRBV12-3 or TRBV12-4 with TRBJ1-1, with D perhaps matching TRBD1 (5 bases). V lost 10 bases and J lost 2, with 14 bases in between. The CDR3 runs to 13 residues. The DNA for the CDR3 is TGTGCCACCACGGACAATACCAACACTGAAGCTTTCTTT. Its protein product is CATTDNTNTEAFF.

There are a few counts of this clonotype. The chain combines TRBV7-2 with TRBJ1-2; 9 positions match TRBD1. With 5 bases clipped from V and 7 bases from J, the junction kept 14 bases outside the gene matches. CDR1 and CDR2 (germline): SGHTA, FQGNSA. The CDR3 has 16 amino acids. The DNA of the CDR3 is TGTGCCAGCAGCCGACCTCCGGGACAGGGACTTCTTGGCTACACCTTC. Translating it yields CASSRPPGQGLLGYTF.